This T cell receptor (beta chain) was observed in a study of cytomegalovirus exposure and HLA in healthy donors. Study at large: A data release that came early held some 79 million unique TCRs from HLA-typed donors.

This clone appeared a few times. Its matching antigen is unknown. The study, taken as a whole, reports: Solely CMV serostatus was available to characterize immune exposure. Relative to the approximately 700-donor mean, N-insertions were reportedly fewer in an Asian-associated ancestry cluster in a later analysis.

This CDR3 is 14 amino acids long. With 6 bases removed from V and 5 bases from J, the gap between germline ends came to 13 bases. Germline V gives CDR1 SNHLY, CDR2 FYNNEI. The PCR contained 60 Vbeta and 13 Jbeta primers. Some clones are missing from TCRdb's copy, which holds only in-frame ones; the method was immunoSEQ multiplex PCR. Among 150,000 or so clones, 75% to 90% were seen once, and the ten largest hold 4.5% to 5.5%. The sequencing input was PBMCs. V usage is TRBV2 and J usage is TRBJ1-4; no clear D gene. This TCR was sampled from a woman aged 50 to 60 in good health and CMV-seropositive. CDR3 amino acids: CASRGGYRNEKLFF. CDR3 in DNA: TGTGCCAGCAGGGGAGGGTACAGAAATGAAAAACTGTTTTTT.